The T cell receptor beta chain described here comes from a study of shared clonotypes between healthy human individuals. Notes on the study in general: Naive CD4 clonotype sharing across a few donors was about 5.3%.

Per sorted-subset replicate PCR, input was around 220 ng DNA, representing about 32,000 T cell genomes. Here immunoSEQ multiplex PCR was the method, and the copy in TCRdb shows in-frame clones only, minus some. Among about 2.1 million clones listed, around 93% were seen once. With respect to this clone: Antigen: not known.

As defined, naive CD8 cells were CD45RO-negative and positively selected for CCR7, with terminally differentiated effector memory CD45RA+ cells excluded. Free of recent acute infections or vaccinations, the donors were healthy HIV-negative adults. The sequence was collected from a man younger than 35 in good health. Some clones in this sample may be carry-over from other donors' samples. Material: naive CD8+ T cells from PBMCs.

The CDR3 reads CASSSINFGGSEAFF. The CDR3 DNA reads TGTGCCAGCAGCTCGATAAACTTTGGCGGCTCTGAAGCTTTCTTT. The chain is built from TRBV7-8 and TRBJ1-1, with no clear D. Looked up from germline, CDR1 is SGHVS and CDR2 is FQNEAQ. With 4 bases removed from V and 6 bases from J, the gap between germline ends came to 18 bases. The CDR3 length is 15 residues.